This entry features one T cell receptor (beta chain) sequence. Sequencing used immunoSEQ multiplex PCR; TCRdb keeps in-frame clones, though not all of them. This table holds about 250,000 clones, roughly 87% found once. The data derive from a study of blood T cell repertoires in COVID-19. In germline, CDR1 is MNHNY, CDR2 SVGAGI (reference sequence). Trimming cost V 7 bases and J 3 bases; bases outside gene matches: 12. The CDR3 extends over 16 amino acids. Adults between roughly 18 and 89 years of age took part from about two dozen US areas. This chain joins TRBV6-6 and TRBJ2-1, with TRBD2 matching over 7 bases. Sequencing was done on a sample of PBMCs or T cells enriched from blood (not recorded which). This TCR was recovered from a woman aged 25 to 39 with acute COVID-19. The CDR3 sequence: CASNRGTMKNYNEQFF. CDR3 in DNA: TGTGCCAGCAATCGAGGGACTATGAAAAACTACAATGAGCAGTTCTTC.